The clone carrying this TCR beta chain was observed a single time. Original processing notes: Counts of nucleated cells, estimated from reference gene primer amplification, were obtained. Method: immunoSEQ multiplex PCR; TCRdb's copy keeps in-frame clones and lacks some. The V and J calls and clone size were taken over from that table, and D and trimming were inferred from the DNA. Of more than 300,000 clones listed, around 87% are singletons. The data belong to a study of blood T cell repertoires in COVID-19. Study summary: The origin of the acute and convalescent COVID-19 samples was the United States, Italy and Spain. T cells, B-cell-depleted T cells, or PBMCs supplied cDNA or gDNA.

One Seattle source followed patients from active infection through their disease course. Per germline, CDR1 PRHDT and CDR2 FYEKMQ (reference sequence). There are 13 residues in the CDR3. V trimming: 2 bases; J trimming: 5 bases; junction bases outside the gene matches: 2. The sample consisted of peripheral blood. The chain links TRBV13 to TRBJ1-1; 7 nucleotides match TRBD1. The TCR comes from a woman in her 30s with COVID-19, enrolled during active disease. CDR3 in amino acids: CASSLQGETEAFF. The CDR3 nucleotides are TGTGCCAGCAGCTTACAGGGGGAAACTGAAGCTTTCTTT.